Described below is a single T cell receptor beta chain sequence and its context. Its antigen is currently unknown. At deep level, the assay was performed. Using immunoSEQ multiplex PCR, the repertoire was profiled, and TCRdb retains in-frame clones only, with some absent. Here the sample spans about 1.1 million clones, approximately 78% being singletons. This sample was included in a study of shared clonotypes between healthy human individuals. Study results and limitations: Blood alone was sampled, and tissue repertoires likely differ. Sorted-subset samples were not fully sequenced, rarefaction indicated.

This CDR3 is built from 15 residues. Between the trimmed V and J ends, which lost 4 bases and 7 bases, there was a span of 19 bases. CDR1 and CDR2 (germline): SNHLY, FYNNEI. V is TRBV2 and J is TRBJ1-2; unclear D gene. Sequencing was performed on memory CD4+ T cells from PBMCs. The subset is: CD45RA-negative fraction. This TCR was sampled from a man aged 18 to 29 in good health. Some clones in this sample may be carry-over from other donors' samples. CDR3 DNA: TGTGCCAGCAGTGTGAATCGGGGTGCGACTGGTGGCTACACCTTC. It translates to CASSVNRGATGGYTF.